The 16 T cell receptor beta chains below come from one sample, sequenced in a study of T cells in localized non-small cell lung cancer. The method was immunoSEQ multiplex PCR; TCRdb's version includes in-frame clones alone and lacks a portion of them. Altogether over 10,000 clones are present, 28% being singletons, with the ten largest covering roughly 7.2%. This specimen was lung tumor tissue, taken before any cancer treatment. The receptors derive from a female donor older than 55 with stage I lung adenocarcinoma.

J is TRBJ1-1 and V is TRBV18; TRBD1 is a possible D gene (5 bases). There are 12 residues in the CDR3. Germline assignment: CDR1 KGHSH and CDR2 LQKENI. V was pared by 2 bases and J by 6 bases, with 7 bases between. The CDR3 here is CASSPATAEAFF. The DNA for the CDR3 is TGTGCCAGCTCACCAGCGACAGCTGAAGCTTTCTTT.

This clone was observed at least ten times. The chain employs TRBV9 and TRBJ2-7, with TRBD1 as a possible D gene (5 bases). Trimming took 4 bases from V and 2 from J, leaving 13 bases between them. The CDR3 contains 14 residues. Germline V CDR1 and CDR2: SGDLS, YYNGEE. CDR3: CASSPQGTAYEQYF. The CDR3 DNA sequence: TGTGCCAGCAGCCCCCAGGGTACTGCCTACGAGCAGTACTTC.

This clone was seen many times. The chain joins TRBV6-8 to TRBJ2-1, with D tentatively TRBD1 (6 bases). Germline lookup yields CDR1 MNHGY and CDR2 SAAAGT. This CDR3 contains 17 residues. Trimming removed 1 base from V and 8 bases from J, with 21 bases in between. The CDR3 coding sequence is TGTGCCAGCAGTTACTATGGTATCTCCTACAGGGATTATGAGCAGTTCTTC. Translation gives CASSYYGISYRDYEQFF.

This clone was detected many times. The V and J genes are TRBV11-3 and TRBJ1-2, with D tentatively TRBD1 (5 bases). The CDR3 is 14 residues long. CDR1 SGHNT and CDR2 YENEEA come from the germline V gene. Trimming stripped 7 bases from V and 8 bases from J, with 20 bases between. The CDR3 DNA sequence: TGTGCCAGCACCAGGGACCTCAACCCGAGGGGCTACACCTTC. It codes for CASTRDLNPRGYTF.

The chain combines TRBV18 with TRBJ1-1; D gene ambiguous. In germline, CDR1 is KGHSH, CDR2 LQKENI. CDR3 length: 15 residues. Trimming left V 2 bases short and J 3 bases short, with 13 bases between. This CDR3 reads CASSPVLGWDTEAFF. The CDR3 DNA reads as TGTGCCAGCTCACCAGTTCTGGGTTGGGACACTGAAGCTTTCTTT.

Comments on this clone: At one boundary the junction diverges from the germline segment, which might be a read error. J is TRBJ1-2 and V is TRBV19; TRBD1 matches 7 bases. This CDR3 spans 17 amino acids. Germline loops: CDR1 LNHDA, CDR2 SQIVND (reference sequence). This chain's CDR3 is CASSIELLFTGEYGYTF. In nucleotides, the CDR3 is TGTGCCAGTAGTATAGAACTTCTGTTCACAGGGGAGTATGGCTACACTTTC.

This clone was observed a few times. The genes are TRBV28 and TRBJ2-1, with 7 bases fitting TRBD2. V gave up 6 bases and J gave up 5 bases; unmatched junction bases: 7. The CDR3 runs to 14 residues. Germline V CDR1 and CDR2: MDHEN, SYDVKM. Written as DNA, the CDR3 is TGTGCCAGCAGGGGGGAGGGCATAAACAATGAGCAGTTCTTC. Translation gives CASRGEGINNEQFF.

V usage is TRBV19 and J usage is TRBJ1-5, with D perhaps TRBD1 (6 bases). V shed 7 bases and J shed 0 bases, with 19 bases lying between them. The CDR3 runs 17 residues. CDR1 is LNHDA, CDR2 SQIVND, per germline (reference sequence). CDR3 sequence (DNA): TGTGCCAGTAACACCGACAGGACCCATTATAGCAATCAGCCCCAGCATTTT. This codes for CASNTDRTHYSNQPQHF.

The genes are TRBV11-3 and TRBJ2-1, with 8 positions matching TRBD2. There are 14 residues in the CDR3. Losses at the gene ends were 5 bases for V and 7 bases for J; bases not matched to a gene: 7. Germline V gene lookup returns CDR1 SGHNT and CDR2 YENEEA. The CDR3 sequence: CASSSSGGPNEQFF. CDR3 coding DNA: TGTGCCAGCAGCAGCTCGGGAGGGCCAAATGAGCAGTTCTTC.

V usage is TRBV19 and J usage is TRBJ1-3; D ambiguous. The CDR3 is 15 amino acids. Germline CDR1 LNHDA, CDR2 SQIVND (reference sequence). V was clipped by 2 bases and J by 0 bases, with 8 bases between them. The CDR3 bases are TGTGCCAGTAGTATACGTGTCAGCTCTGGAAACACCATATATTTT. This sequence encodes CASSIRVSSGNTIYF.

The gene calls are TRBV18 and TRBJ2-3, with 9 positions matching TRBD2. CDR1 and CDR2 (germline): KGHSH, LQKENI. The V and J ends lost 7 bases and 2 bases, in that order; junction bases with no gene match: 10. This CDR3 is 16 amino acids long. The CDR3 nucleotides are TGTGCCAGCTTATTACTAGCGGGTGGACTCACAGATACGCAGTATTTT. Encoded protein: CASLLLAGGLTDTQYF.

The rearrangement uses TRBV30 and TRBJ2-1, with D possibly TRBD2 on 5 matching bases. The CDR3 spans 13 residues. The V and J ends lost 1 base and 14 bases respectively, with 18 bases between them. CDR1 is GTSNPN and CDR2 is SVGIG in the germline V gene (reference sequence). CDR3 residues: CAWSAPSGSTKFF. As DNA, the CDR3 is TGTGCCTGGAGTGCGCCTTCGGGGTCTACGAAGTTCTTC. Based on the CDR3 plus reference TRBV30 and TRBJ2-1, the full variable domain is SQTIHQWPATLVQPVGSPLSLECTVEGTSNPNLYWYRQAAGRGLQLLFYSVGIGQISSEVPQNLSASRPQDRQFILSSKKLLLSDSGFYLCAWSAPSGSTKFFGPGTRLTVL.

A few counts support this clone. V usage is TRBV23-1 and J usage is TRBJ2-6, with TRBD1 matching 11 bases. TRBV23-1 is annotated as an ORF whose role is uncertain. V lost 6 bases to trimming and J lost 4 bases; unmatched junction nucleotides: 8. This CDR3 comprises 17 residues. The CDR3 loop reads CASSQADRGPGANVLTF. CDR3 DNA sequence: TGCGCCAGCAGCCAAGCGGACAGGGGGCCAGGGGCCAACGTCCTGACTTTC.

The rearrangement uses TRBV9 and TRBJ2-1, with 7 bases that match TRBD1. This CDR3 has 14 residues. V trimming: 5 bases; J trimming: 3 bases; junction bases outside the gene matches: 5. Looked up from germline, CDR1 is SGDLS and CDR2 is YYNGEE. The CDR3 is CASSGRDSYNEQFF. The CDR3 DNA sequence: TGTGCCAGCAGTGGCCGGGACAGCTACAATGAGCAGTTCTTC.

This clone was seen a few times. This sample also contains other DNA sequences that code for the same CDR3. The V call is TRBV5-1, the J call TRBJ1-4, with a possible D match to TRBD1 (6 bases). From germline, CDR1 is SGHRS and CDR2 YFSETQ. This CDR3 spans 14 amino acids. Trimming left V 3 bases short and J 8 bases short, with 14 bases between. CDR3 in amino acids: CASSSRGGGEKLFF. The CDR3 DNA reads TGCGCCAGCAGCTCCCGGGGAGGGGGGGAAAAACTGTTTTTT. The full variable domain, with the rest looked up from reference TRBV5-1 and TRBJ1-4, is KAGVTQTPRYLIKTRGQQVTLSCSPISGHRSVSWYQQTPGQGLQFLFEYFSETQRNKGNFPGRFSGRQFSNSRSEMNVSTLELGDSALYLCASSSRGGGEKLFFGSGTQLSVL.

The CDR3 loop reads CASSLGDSHPSNEQFF. In DNA form, the CDR3 reads TGTGCCAGCAGCTTGGGGGACAGTCACCCTTCCAATGAGCAGTTCTTC. The chain has TRBV11-3 and TRBJ2-1; 7 nucleotides agree with TRBD1. CDR3 length equals 16 residues. CDR1 SGHNT and CDR2 YENEEA come from the germline V gene. V was pared by 3 bases and J by 6 bases, with 11 bases of the junction left unmatched.